This TCR beta chain was recovered during a study of T cells of healthy individuals. TCRdb re-analysed the 5' RACE reads in MiXCR, keeping a single row per CDR3 protein. The sample has about 53,000 distinct CDR3 sequences, about 15% seen once; the top ten hold about 16%. The receptor was derived from a human donor in good health.

The DNA of the CDR3 is TGTGCCAGCAGCGCCGCCGGGACTAGTGGCGCAGATACGCAGTATTTT. It yields the protein CASSAAGTSGADTQYF. V usage is TRBV3-1 and J usage is TRBJ2-3, with 8 bases fitting TRBD2. Germline-derived CDR1 and CDR2 are LGHDT and YNNKEL (reference sequence). With 5 bases clipped from V and 4 bases from J, the junction kept 11 bases outside the gene matches. The CDR3 has 16 residues.